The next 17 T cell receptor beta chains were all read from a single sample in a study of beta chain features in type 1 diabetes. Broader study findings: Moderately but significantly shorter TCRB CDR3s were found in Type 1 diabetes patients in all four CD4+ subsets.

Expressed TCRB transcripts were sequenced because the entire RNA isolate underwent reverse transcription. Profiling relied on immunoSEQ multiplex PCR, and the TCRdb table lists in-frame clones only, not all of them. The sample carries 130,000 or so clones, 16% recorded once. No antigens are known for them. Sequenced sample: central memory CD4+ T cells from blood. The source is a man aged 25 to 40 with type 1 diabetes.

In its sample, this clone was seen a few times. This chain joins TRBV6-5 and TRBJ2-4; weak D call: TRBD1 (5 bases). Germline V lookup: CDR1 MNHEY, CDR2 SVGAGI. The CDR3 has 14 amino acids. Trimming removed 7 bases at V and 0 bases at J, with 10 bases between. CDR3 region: CASNQGLAKNIQYF. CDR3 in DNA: TGTGCCAGCAACCAGGGCTTAGCCAAAAACATTCAGTACTTC.

DNA of the CDR3: TGTGCCAGCAGTGACGGGCAGCCAGGCACAGATACGCAGTATTTT. This translates into CASSDGQPGTDTQYF. J is TRBJ2-3 and V is TRBV6-4; D gene ambiguous. V lost 2 bases, J lost 1 base, and 10 bases lay in between. Germline-derived CDR1 and CDR2 are MRHNA and SNTAGT. This CDR3 is built from 15 residues.

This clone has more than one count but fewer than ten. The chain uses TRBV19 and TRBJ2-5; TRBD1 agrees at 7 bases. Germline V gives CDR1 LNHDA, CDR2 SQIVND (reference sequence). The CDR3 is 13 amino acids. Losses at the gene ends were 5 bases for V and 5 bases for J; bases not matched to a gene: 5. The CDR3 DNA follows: TGTGCCAGTAGTGACAGGGCACGGGAGACCCAGTACTTC. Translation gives CASSDRARETQYF.

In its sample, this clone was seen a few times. The CDR3 DNA follows: TGCAGCATAACAACAGGGGTCACCGGGGAGCTGTTTTTT. This gives the protein CSITTGVTGELFF. This chain links TRBV29-1 with TRBJ2-2; 7 bases agree with TRBD1. The V segment lost 8 bases and the J segment 4 bases; nucleotides outside the gene matches: 7. This CDR3 has 13 amino acids. The germline gives CDR1 SQVTM, CDR2 ANQGSEA.

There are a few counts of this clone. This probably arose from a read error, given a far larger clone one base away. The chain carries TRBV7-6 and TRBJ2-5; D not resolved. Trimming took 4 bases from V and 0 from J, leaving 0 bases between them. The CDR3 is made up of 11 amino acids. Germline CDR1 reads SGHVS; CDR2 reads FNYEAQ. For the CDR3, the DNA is TGTGCCAGCAGCTACCAAGAGACCCAGTACTTC. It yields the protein CASSYQETQYF.

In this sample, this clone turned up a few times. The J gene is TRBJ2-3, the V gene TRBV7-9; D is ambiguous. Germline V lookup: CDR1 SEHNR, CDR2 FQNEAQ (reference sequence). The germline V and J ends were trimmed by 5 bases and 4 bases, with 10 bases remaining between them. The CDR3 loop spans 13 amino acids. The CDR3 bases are TGTGCCAGCAGCGCAGAACTACCAGATACGCAGTATTTT. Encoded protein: CASSAELPDTQYF.

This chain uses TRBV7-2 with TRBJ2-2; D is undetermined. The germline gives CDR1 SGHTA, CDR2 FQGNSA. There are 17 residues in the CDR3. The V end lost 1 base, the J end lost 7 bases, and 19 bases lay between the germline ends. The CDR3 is CASSLGGPLDGGGELFF. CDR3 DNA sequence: TGTGCCAGCAGCTTAGGAGGCCCACTCGATGGTGGCGGGGAGCTGTTTTTT.

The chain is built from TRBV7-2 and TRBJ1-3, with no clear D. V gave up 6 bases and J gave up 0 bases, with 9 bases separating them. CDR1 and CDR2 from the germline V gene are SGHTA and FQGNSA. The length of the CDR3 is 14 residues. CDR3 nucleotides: TGTGCCAGCAGTTCAGCCAGCTCTGGAAACACCATATATTTT. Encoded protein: CASSSASSGNTIYF.

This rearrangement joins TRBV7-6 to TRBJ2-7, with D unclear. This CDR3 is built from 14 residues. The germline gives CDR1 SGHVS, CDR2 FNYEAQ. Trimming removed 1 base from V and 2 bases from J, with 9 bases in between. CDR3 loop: CASSLDGTPYEQYF. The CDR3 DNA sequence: TGTGCCAGCAGCTTAGACGGTACTCCCTACGAGCAGTACTTC. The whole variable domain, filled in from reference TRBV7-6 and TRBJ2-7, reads GAGVSQSPRYKVTKRGQDVALRCDPISGHVSLYWYRQALGQGPEFLTYFNYEAQQDKSGLPNDRFSAERPEGSISTLTIQRTEQRDSAMYRCASSLDGTPYEQYFGPGTRLTVT.

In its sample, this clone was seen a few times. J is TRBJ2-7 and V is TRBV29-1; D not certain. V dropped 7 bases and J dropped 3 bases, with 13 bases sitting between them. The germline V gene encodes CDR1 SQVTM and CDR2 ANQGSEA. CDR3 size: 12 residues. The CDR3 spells CSAVDGNYEQYF. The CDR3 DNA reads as TGCAGCGCTGTGGACGGAAACTACGAGCAGTACTTC.

The CDR3 reads CASSLQMSKKAYEQYF. The CDR3 nucleotides are TGTGCCAGCAGCTTACAGATGAGTAAAAAAGCCTACGAGCAGTACTTC. This chain joins TRBV7-2 and TRBJ2-7; the D is unclear. The CDR3 is made up of 16 amino acids. V lost 2 bases and J lost 2, with 16 bases in between. CDR1 is SGHTA and CDR2 is FQGNSA in the germline V gene. Using reference TRBV7-2 and TRBJ2-7 for the parts outside the CDR3, the full variable domain is GAGVSQSPSNKVTEKGKDVELRCDPISGHTALYWYRQSLGQGLEFLIYFQGNSAPDKSGLPSDRFSAERTGGSVSTLTIQRTQQEDSAVYLCASSLQMSKKAYEQYFGPGTRLTVT.

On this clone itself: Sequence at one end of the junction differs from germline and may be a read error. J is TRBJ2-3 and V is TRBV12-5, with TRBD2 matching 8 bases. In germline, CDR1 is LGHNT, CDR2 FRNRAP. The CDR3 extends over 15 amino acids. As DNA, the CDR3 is TGTGCTAGTGCTTTGGGACTAGTCAGCACAGATACGCAGTATTTT. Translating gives CASALGLVSTDTQYF.

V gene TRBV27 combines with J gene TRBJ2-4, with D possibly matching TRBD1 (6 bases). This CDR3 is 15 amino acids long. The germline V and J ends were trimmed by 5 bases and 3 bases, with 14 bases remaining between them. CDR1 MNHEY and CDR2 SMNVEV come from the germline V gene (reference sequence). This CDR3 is CASSPQGLVKNIQYF. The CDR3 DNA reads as TGTGCCAGCAGTCCCCAGGGGTTGGTCAAAAACATTCAGTACTTC.

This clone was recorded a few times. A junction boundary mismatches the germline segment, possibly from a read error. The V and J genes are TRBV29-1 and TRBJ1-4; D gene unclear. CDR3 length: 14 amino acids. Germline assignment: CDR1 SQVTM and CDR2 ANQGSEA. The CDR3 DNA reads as TGCAGCGTTGACCTCGGGAGTACTACTGAAAAACTGTTTTTT. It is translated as CSVDLGSTTEKLFF. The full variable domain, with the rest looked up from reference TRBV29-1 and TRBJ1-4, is SAVISQKPSRDICQRGTSLTIQCQVDSQVTMMFWYRQQPGQSLTLIATANQGSEATYESGFVIDKFPISRPNLTFSTLTVSNMSPEDSSIYLCSVDLGSTTEKLFFGSGTQLSVL.

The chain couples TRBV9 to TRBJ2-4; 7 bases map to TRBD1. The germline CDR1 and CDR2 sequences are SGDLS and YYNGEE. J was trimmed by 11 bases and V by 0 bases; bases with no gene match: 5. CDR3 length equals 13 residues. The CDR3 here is CASSVDRTGVQYF. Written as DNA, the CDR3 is TGTGCCAGCAGCGTAGATAGGACAGGTGTTCAGTACTTC.

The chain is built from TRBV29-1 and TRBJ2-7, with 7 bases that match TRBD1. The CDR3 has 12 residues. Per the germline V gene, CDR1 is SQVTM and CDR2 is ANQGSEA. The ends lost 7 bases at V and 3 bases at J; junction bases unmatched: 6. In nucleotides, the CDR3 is TGCAGCGCTGCGGCAGGGGGCTACGAGCAGTACTTC. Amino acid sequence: CSAAAGGYEQYF.

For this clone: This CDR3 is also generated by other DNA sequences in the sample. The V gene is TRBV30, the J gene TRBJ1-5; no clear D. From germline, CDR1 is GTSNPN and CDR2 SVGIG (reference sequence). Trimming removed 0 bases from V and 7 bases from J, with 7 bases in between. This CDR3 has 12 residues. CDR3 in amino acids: CAWSVGRQPQHF. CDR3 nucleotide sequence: TGTGCCTGGAGTGTTGGAAGGCAGCCCCAGCATTTT.